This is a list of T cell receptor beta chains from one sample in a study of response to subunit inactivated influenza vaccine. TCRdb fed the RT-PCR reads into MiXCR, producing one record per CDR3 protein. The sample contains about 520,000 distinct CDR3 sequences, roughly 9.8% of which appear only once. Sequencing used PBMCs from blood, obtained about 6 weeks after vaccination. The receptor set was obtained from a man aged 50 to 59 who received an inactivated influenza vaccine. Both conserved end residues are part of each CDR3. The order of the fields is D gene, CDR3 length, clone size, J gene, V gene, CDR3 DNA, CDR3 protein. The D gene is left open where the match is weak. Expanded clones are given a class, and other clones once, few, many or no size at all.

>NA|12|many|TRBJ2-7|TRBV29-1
TGCAGCGTTGAAAGTAGGACCTACGAGCAGTACTTC
CSVESRTYEQYF
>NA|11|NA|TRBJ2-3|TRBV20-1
TGCAGTGAGGAAAGGTCAAATACGCAGTATTTT
CSEERSNTQYF
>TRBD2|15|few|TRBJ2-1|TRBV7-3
TGTGCCAGCAGCTCAACTAGCGGGAGGGCTGTTGAGCAGTTCTTC
CASSSTSGRAVEQFF
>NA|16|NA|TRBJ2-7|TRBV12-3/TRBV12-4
NA
CASSSSTSGMPHEQYF
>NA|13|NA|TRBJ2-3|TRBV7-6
TGTGCCAGCAGCCCCCCGGGGTCAGATACGCAGTATTTT
CASSPPGSDTQYF
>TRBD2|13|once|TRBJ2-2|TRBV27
TGTGACAGCAGCACTAGCGTCACCGGGGAGCTGTTTTTT
CDSSTSVTGELFF
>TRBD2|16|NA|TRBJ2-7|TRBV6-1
TGTGCCACTAGATCCGGGGGACTAGCGGGAGGGACGAAGCAGTACTTC
CATRSGGLAGGTKQYF
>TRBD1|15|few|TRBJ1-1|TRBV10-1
TGCGCCAGCAGTGATGAGGGGGCACTGTACACTGAAGCTTTCTTT
CASSDEGALYTEAFF
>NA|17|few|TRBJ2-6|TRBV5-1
TGCGCCAGCAGTACTACAGCGTACAGCTCTGGGGCCAACGTCCTGACTTTC
CASSTTAYSSGANVLTF
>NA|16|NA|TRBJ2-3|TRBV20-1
TGCAGTGCTAGAGATGTCAAAAGGAGTAACACAGATACGCAGTATTTT
CSARDVKRSNTDTQYF
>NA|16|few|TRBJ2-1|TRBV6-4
TGTGCCAGCAGTGACTCGCGAGACCCAGCCCACAATGAGCAGTTCTTC
CASSDSRDPAHNEQFF
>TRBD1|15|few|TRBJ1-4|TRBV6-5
TGTGCCAGCAGTTCCGCGGGACAGGGCAGTGAAAAACTGTTTTTT
CASSSAGQGSEKLFF
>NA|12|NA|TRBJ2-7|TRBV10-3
TGTGCCATCAGGGGACATGTCTACGAGCAGTACTTC
CAIRGHVYEQYF
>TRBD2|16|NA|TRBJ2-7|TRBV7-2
TGTGCCAGCAGCTTAGCGGCCCTAGCGGGAGGAGGCGAGCAGTACTTC
CASSLAALAGGGEQYF
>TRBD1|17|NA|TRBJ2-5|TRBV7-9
TGTGCCAGCAGCCTGATCGGGACAGGGGCTCCTCAAGAGACCCAGTACTTC
CASSLIGTGAPQETQYF
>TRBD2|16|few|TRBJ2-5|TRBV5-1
TGCGCCAGCAGCTTGGTGCGGGGGGCTTACCAAGAGACCCAGTACTTC
CASSLVRGAYQETQYF
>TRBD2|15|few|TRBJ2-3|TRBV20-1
TGCAGTGCTAGAGATCTAGCGGGGTCCACAGATACGCAGTATTTT
CSARDLAGSTDTQYF
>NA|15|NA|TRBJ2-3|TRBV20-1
TGCAGTGCTAACTCGAGGACACTGATCCGAGATACGCAGTATTTT
CSANSRTLIRDTQYF
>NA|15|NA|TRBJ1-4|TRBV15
TGTGCCACCAGCAGAGGCCGGGGAGAGACTCAAAAACTGTTTTTT
CATSRGRGETQKLFF
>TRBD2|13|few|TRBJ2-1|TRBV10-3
TGTGCCATCGACGCTGGGGGGGGGAATGAGCAGTTCTTC
CAIDAGGGNEQFF
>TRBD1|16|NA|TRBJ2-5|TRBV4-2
TGTGCCAGCAGCCAAGGATTCGGACAGGGGCAAGAGACCCAGTACTTC
CASSQGFGQGQETQYF
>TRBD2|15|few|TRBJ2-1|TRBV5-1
TGCGCCAGCAGCGGGGGACTAGCGGGAACCAATGAGCAGTTCTTC
CASSGGLAGTNEQFF
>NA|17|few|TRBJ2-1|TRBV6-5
TGTGCCAGCAGTTACTCCCAACGAAGCCTAACAAACAATGAGCAGTTCTTC
CASSYSQRSLTNNEQFF
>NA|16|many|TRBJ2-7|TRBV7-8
TGTGCCAGCAGCTTAGAGGGGGGGGCAGTCAATTACGAGCAGTACTTC
CASSLEGGAVNYEQYF